This record concerns one TCR beta chain sequence. Its antigen is unidentified. The record originates from a study of glioma-infiltrating T cells. General study results and limits: Very few CDR3 sequences were shared between tissue and blood.

Germline V lookup: CDR1 MNHNY, CDR2 SVGAGI (reference sequence). The V segment lost 6 bases and the J segment 2 bases; nucleotides outside the gene matches: 8. CDR3 size: 15 residues. Amplification of TCR alpha and beta CDR3 regions from RNA used iRepertoire nested multiplex PCR. Tissue mRNA or PBMC total RNA, about 90-400 ng, went into one-step reverse transcription and amplification. From the multiplex PCR reads, TCRdb called clonotypes with MiXCR, one entry per CDR3 protein. The sample records around 140,000 distinct CDR3 sequences, approximately 39% being singletons. The sample comprised glioma tissue, nonneoplastic brain tissue, or PBMCs (not recorded which). V gene TRBV6-6 combines with J gene TRBJ2-7, with TRBD1 identical over 9 bases. The TCR comes from a human donor with low-grade glioma or glioblastoma, undergoing nonglioma brain surgery, or in good health (not recorded which). The CDR3 reads CASRGPGQGTYEQYF. In DNA, the CDR3 is TGTGCCAGCAGAGGGCCGGGACAGGGAACCTACGAGCAGTACTTC.